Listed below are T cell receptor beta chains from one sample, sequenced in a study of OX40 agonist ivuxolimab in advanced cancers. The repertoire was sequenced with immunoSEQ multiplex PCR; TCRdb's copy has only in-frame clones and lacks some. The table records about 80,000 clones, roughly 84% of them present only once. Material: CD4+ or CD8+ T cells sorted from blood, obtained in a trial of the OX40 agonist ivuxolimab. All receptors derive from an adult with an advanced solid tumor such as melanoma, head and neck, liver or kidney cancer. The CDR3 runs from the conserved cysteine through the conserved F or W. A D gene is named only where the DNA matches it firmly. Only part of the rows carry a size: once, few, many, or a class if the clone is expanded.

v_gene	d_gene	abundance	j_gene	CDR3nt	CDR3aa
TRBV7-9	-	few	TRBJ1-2	TGTGCCAGCAGCTTTACTAACTATGGCTACACCTTC	CASSFTNYGYTF
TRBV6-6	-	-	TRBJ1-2	TGTGCCAGCAGGAAAAAGGTCGGCGGCTACACCTTC	CASRKKVGGYTF
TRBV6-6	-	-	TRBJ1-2	TGTGCCAGCAGTGTGACACGGGACAACTATGGCTACACCTTC	CASSVTRDNYGYTF
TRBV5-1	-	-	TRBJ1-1	TGCGCCAGCAGCTTGGAGGGGGTGAACACTGAAGCTTTCTTT	CASSLEGVNTEAFF
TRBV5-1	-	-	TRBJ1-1	TGCGCCAGCAGCCCCCCTGAACAAACTGAAGCTTTCTTT	CASSPPEQTEAFF
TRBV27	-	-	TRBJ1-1	TGTGCCAGCAGTTTATGGGGGGGAGAGCGAGCTTTCTTT	CASSLWGGERAFF
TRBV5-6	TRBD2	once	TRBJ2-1	TGTGCCAGCAGCCCCCCCGGGACTAGCGGGCGGACCTACAATGAGCAGTTCTTC	CASSPPGTSGRTYNEQFF
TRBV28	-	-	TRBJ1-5	TGTGCCAGCAGTCCTCCGGGCAATCAGCCCCAGCATTTT	CASSPPGNQPQHF
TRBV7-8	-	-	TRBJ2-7	TGTGCCAGCAGCTTAGAGGCGGGGGCCTTTTTTAAGCAGTACTTC	CASSLEAGAFFKQYF
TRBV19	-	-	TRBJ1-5	TGTGCCAGTAGTCACGAGGGGAATCAGCCCCAGCATTTT	CASSHEGNQPQHF
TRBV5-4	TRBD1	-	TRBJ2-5	TGTGCCAGCAGCTGGGCCGGGACAGTCGGGCAAGAGACCCAGTACTTC	CASSWAGTVGQETQYF
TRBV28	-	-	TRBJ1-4	TGTGCCAGCCGGGGGGGCGGTAATAATGAAAAACTGTTTTTT	CASRGGGNNEKLFF
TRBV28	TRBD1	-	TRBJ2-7	TGTGCCAGCAGGCAGGGGGACAGGAGGAACTTC	CASRQGDRRNF
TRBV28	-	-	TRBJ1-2	TGTGCCAGCAGTCGCCGGACAGCCAGGGGCTACACCTTC	CASSRRTARGYTF
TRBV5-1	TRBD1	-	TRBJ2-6	TGCGCCAGCAGCCCATGGGACAGGGGGCTTACCTCTGGGGCCAACGTCCTGACTTTC	CASSPWDRGLTSGANVLTF
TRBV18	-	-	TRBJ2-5	TGTGCCAGCTCCCCACTCCCTCCAAGCGGACAAGAGACCCAGTACTTC	CASSPLPPSGQETQYF
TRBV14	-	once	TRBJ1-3	TGTGCCAGCAGCCAAGACTTCAGGGTTGGAGGCACCATATATTTT	CASSQDFRVGGTIYF
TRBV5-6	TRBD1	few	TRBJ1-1	TGTGCCAGCAGCCAGCGGACAGGGGCAAGTACGGGGACTGAAGCTTTCTTT	CASSQRTGASTGTEAFF
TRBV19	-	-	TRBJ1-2	TGTGCCAGTCTCCAACGGTGGGGCGGTGAAGACTATGGCTACACCTTC	CASLQRWGGEDYGYTF
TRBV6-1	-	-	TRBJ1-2	TGTGCCAGCAGTGAAACCCCCGACAGTCTGCGGGGTGGCTACACCTTC	CASSETPDSLRGGYTF
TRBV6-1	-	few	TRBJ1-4	TGTGCCACCCGCCGTGGCGGGGTTGGGGAAAAACTGTTTTTT	CATRRGGVGEKLFF
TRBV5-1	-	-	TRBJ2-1	TGCGCCAGCAGCTTGGAGGATTCTCCCTACAATGAGCAGTTCTTC	CASSLEDSPYNEQFF
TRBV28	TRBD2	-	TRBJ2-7	TGTGCCAGCAGACTAGCGGGAGGACAACCCTACGAGCAGTACTTC	CASRLAGGQPYEQYF
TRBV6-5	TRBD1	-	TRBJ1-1	TGTGCCAGCAGTTTAGGGGACAGAAGGTCCAACACTGAAGCTTTCTTT	CASSLGDRRSNTEAFF
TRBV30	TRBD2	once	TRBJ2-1	TGTGCCTGGAGCCCCTCCCTAGCGGGAGGTTCTGAGCAGTTCTTC	CAWSPSLAGGSEQFF
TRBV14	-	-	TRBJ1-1	TGTGCCAGCAGCCAATGGCAGCGGAACACTGAAGCTTTCTTT	CASSQWQRNTEAFF
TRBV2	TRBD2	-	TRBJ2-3	TGTGCCAGCAGCCGAAACGGACTAGAGATAGATACGCAGTATTTT	CASSRNGLEIDTQYF
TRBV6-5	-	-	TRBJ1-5	TGTGCCAGCAGTTTAGGACCGTATCAGCCCCAGCATTTT	CASSLGPYQPQHF
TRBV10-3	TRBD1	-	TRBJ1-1	TGTGCCATCAGTGAGTCAGACAGGGTGGGCGCTTTCTTT	CAISESDRVGAFF
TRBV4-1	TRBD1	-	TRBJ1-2	TGCGCCAGCAGCCAAGATGGGACAGGGTTCCCCTATGGCTACACCTTC	CASSQDGTGFPYGYTF
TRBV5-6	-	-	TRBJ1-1	TGTGCCAGCAGCTGGGGCTACACTGAAGCTTTCTTT	CASSWGYTEAFF